This is a list of T cell receptor beta chains from one sample in a study of cytomegalovirus exposure and HLA in healthy donors. TCRdb keeps only in-frame clones here, not all; method: immunoSEQ multiplex PCR. This sample carries 160,000 or so clones, roughly 80% of them seen once, and the ten largest clones take 2.5%. The source material was PBMCs. These receptors all stem from a female donor in good health and CMV-seronegative. Both conserved end residues are part of each CDR3. Fields, in order: V gene, D gene, clone size, J gene, CDR3 DNA, CDR3 protein. D genes are given only for firm matches. Some rows mark clone size as missing; the rest say once, few, many or name a class of expanded clone.

TRBV18	TRBD1	NA	TRBJ2-7	TGTGCCAGCTCACCGCCCGGACAGGGATTCTACGAGCAGTACTTC	CASSPPGQGFYEQYF
TRBV7-2	TRBD2	once	TRBJ2-3	TGTGCCAGCAGCCCGAGGACTAGCGGCCCAGATACGCAGTATTTT	CASSPRTSGPDTQYF
TRBV7-9	TRBD2	NA	TRBJ2-3	TGTGCCAGCAGCCCGGGGGGTTATAGGAAAAGCACAGATACGCAGTATTTT	CASSPGGYRKSTDTQYF
TRBV19	NA	NA	TRBJ2-5	TGTGCCAGTAGTCCCTACAGGGAAGAGACCCAGTACTTC	CASSPYREETQYF
TRBV4-3	NA	NA	TRBJ2-7	TGCGCCAGCAGCCAAGATTGGAGGGGACTCGAGCAGTACTTC	CASSQDWRGLEQYF
TRBV28	NA	NA	TRBJ2-7	TGTGCCAGCAGGCCTTCCTCGGGTACCTACGAGCAGTACTTC	CASRPSSGTYEQYF
TRBV28	NA	once	TRBJ1-5	TGTGCCAGCAGTTTATCCAGATATAGCAATCAGCCCCAGCATTTT	CASSLSRYSNQPQHF
TRBV28	TRBD2	NA	TRBJ2-1	TGTGCCAGCAGTTTGCTAGCGGGAGTTTCCTACAATGAGCAGTTCTTC	CASSLLAGVSYNEQFF
TRBV7-2	TRBD1	NA	TRBJ2-2	TGTGCCAGCAGCCAGACAGGGAGAAGTACCGGGGAGCTGTTTTTT	CASSQTGRSTGELFF
TRBV5-1	TRBD1	NA	TRBJ2-5	TGCGCCAGCAGCCCCGGGACAGGGAGGGAGACCCAGTACTTC	CASSPGTGRETQYF
TRBV27	NA	few	TRBJ2-1	TGTGCCAGCAGTCTAACCCTCGGGGCGGGGTTTAGCTCCTACAATGAGCAGTTCTTC	CASSLTLGAGFSSYNEQFF
TRBV6-5	TRBD2	NA	TRBJ2-3	TGTGCCAGCAGTTACGAGGCTAGCGGGGGACGAGCTACGCAGTATTTT	CASSYEASGGRATQYF
TRBV5-1	NA	NA	TRBJ2-5	TGCGCCAGCAGCTTAGGGGGTATAGGCCAAGAGACCCAGTACTTC	CASSLGGIGQETQYF
TRBV29-1	TRBD1	NA	TRBJ2-1	TGCAGCGTTGATTGGAGGAAAGAACAGGGGGGCGAGCAGTTCTTC	CSVDWRKEQGGEQFF
TRBV28	NA	NA	TRBJ2-5	TGTGCCAGCAGTTCCGGGTCAGCCATTCTGGAGACCCAGTACTTC	CASSSGSAILETQYF
TRBV6-4	NA	NA	TRBJ1-4	TGTGCCAGCAGTGACAGGCTAGATGAAAAACTGTTTTTT	CASSDRLDEKLFF
TRBV20-1	NA	NA	TRBJ1-1	TGCAGTGCTAGCCCAAACACTGAAGCTTTCTTT	CSASPNTEAFF
TRBV6-6	NA	NA	TRBJ1-1	TGTGCCAGCAGCGCCCCGGGATCTAAGTCGGCTTTCTTT	CASSAPGSKSAFF
TRBV7-3	TRBD1	few	TRBJ1-1	TGTGCCAGCAGCTTACAGGGGGCTGCGGAAGCTTTCTTT	CASSLQGAAEAFF